The present T cell receptor beta chain was sequenced within a study of Ad26.COV2.S vaccination and SARS-CoV-2 variants. The CDR3 runs 17 residues. Trimming stripped 1 base from V and 1 base from J, with 13 bases between. Germline V gives CDR1 MGHRA, CDR2 YSYEKL. This clone occurred many times. What it binds is unknown. Findings and limits, study-wide: Spike-specific TCR breadth in vaccine recipients exceeded that seen in placebo recipients. Total T cell responses may have been underestimated by the TCR breadth and depth analyses. Those who received vaccine or placebo ended up with similar non-spike TCR breadth.

Using immunoSEQ multiplex PCR, the repertoire was profiled, and TCRdb retains in-frame clones only, with some absent. The sample records about 39,000 clones, 83% being singletons. The gene calls are TRBV4-1 and TRBJ2-2; D gene ambiguous. This clonotype was obtained from a human donor who had recovered from COVID-19. The sequencing here drew on peripheral blood, taken after recovery from COVID-19. The CDR3 here is CASSQVREIRNTGELFF. Written as DNA, the CDR3 is TGCGCCAGCAGCCAAGTCCGAGAGATACGGAACACCGGGGAGCTGTTTTTT.